This TCR beta chain was identified in a study of T cells in narcolepsy (dated by TCRdb to about 2018). The study in broad terms: The study enrolled patients with narcolepsy type 1 or type 2 (NT1, NT2) together with healthy control donors. The study used TCR Vbeta sequencing to track clonotypes in blood and CSF while looking for autoreactive T cells in narcolepsy patients that target self-antigens of hypocretin neurons (hypocretin, TRIB2).

Library method: the immunoSEQ multiplex PCR assay. As stored in TCRdb, this immuneACCESS dataset retains in-frame rearrangements with V and J assigned. A fraction of the clones does not appear; measured against another copy, unresolved V genes explain less than half of the discrepancy, and the remainder lacks a known reason. The sample table contains approximately 38,000 clones; only one count was recorded for around 90% of them. About 0.79% of the sample is in the top ten clones. This clone was recorded once. It lacks a known antigen. No much larger clone is present one base from it, and per-base qualities are unavailable. Overall study results and their limits: No sequences matching autoreactive T cell clones were present in some of the blood memory CD4+ repertoires from patients and controls. In plots comparing CSF and blood CD4+ T cell clonotypes from the same patient, HCRT-specific and TRIB2-specific autoreactive clonotypes were highlighted. According to the report, autoreactive clonotypes were detected serially in the blood of the same patients and of different patients, but not in healthy controls. Patients and controls had comparable numbers of sequenced blood memory CD4+ clonotypes, averaging about 40,000 and 33,000, respectively.

Including the terminal cysteine and phenylalanine, the CDR3 comprises 13 residues. Just CDR3 DNA is preserved here, 39 bases in frame from base 1. Via the germline V gene (reference sequence), CDR1 is LNHNV and CDR2 YYDKDF. Relative to germline, V is 0 bases shorter and J is 3 bases shorter, with 5 bases between their ends. For TCR Vbeta sequencing, memory CD4+ T cells were sorted ex vivo from the peripheral blood of narcolepsy patients and healthy controls. The clonotype comes from a human donor with narcolepsy. The sequence joins TRBV15 to TRBJ1-2; the D gene cannot be resolved reliably. Sequencing was done on a sample of CD45RA- memory CD4+ T cells from PBMCs. This specimen's cell subset or site label, interpreted: memory T cells sorted ex vivo from peripheral blood. The DNA reads as follows: TGTGCCACCAGCAGAGACCTGGACTATGGCTACACCTTC. It is translated as CATSRDLDYGYTF.